This T cell receptor beta chain comes out of a study of pediatric ulcerative colitis. Study conclusions and caveats: In rectum, acute severe colitis had expanded clones and less diversity. Blood-rectal clonal overlap within each person was significantly higher in ulcerative colitis patients than controls.

Before the diagnostic colonoscopy, ulcerative colitis patients were free of immunosuppressive medication. This CDR3 region has 14 residues. Trimming removed 2 bases from V and 7 bases from J, with 12 bases in between. The germline gives CDR1 MNHEY, CDR2 SMNVEV (reference sequence). With respect to this clone: As yet, its antigen is unknown.

Generated by immunoSEQ multiplex PCR, the TCRdb table keeps only in-frame clones and is missing some. The profile covers 50,000 to 65,000 clones, with roughly 90% appearing a single time and around 3.5% taken by the ten largest. V and J are TRBV27 and TRBJ2-1, with D perhaps being TRBD1 or TRBD2 (6 bases each). The sequencing input was blood. The clonotype originates from a boy younger than 18 with severe ulcerative colitis. CDR3 protein: CASSLLQGRNEQFF. The DNA of the CDR3 is TGTGCCAGCAGTTTACTCCAGGGGAGGAATGAGCAGTTCTTC.